Listed here are 21 T cell receptor beta chains from one sample, sequenced in a study of blood T cell repertoires in COVID-19. The table came from immunoSEQ multiplex PCR; TCRdb's copy has only in-frame clones and leaves some out. The data show 45,000 to 70,000 clones, around four fifths seen once. Material: peripheral blood. All receptors derive from a woman aged 45-65 years with active or convalescent COVID-19.

The J gene is TRBJ1-3, the V gene TRBV21-1; the table gives TRBD1 as D, unverified against the DNA. TRBV21-1 counts as a pseudogene. The CDR3 covers 15 residues. Here the CDR3 DNA reads TGTGCCAGCAGCACCAACAGGGGGCGCGGAAACACCATATATTTT. It translates to CASSTNRGRGNTIYF.

The chain uses TRBV28 and TRBJ1-2; D call uncertain. The CDR3 has 16 amino acids. With 6 bases removed from V and 0 bases from J, the gap between germline ends came to 17 bases. Germline V lookup: CDR1 MDHEN, CDR2 SYDVKM. DNA of the CDR3: TGTGCCAGCAGATCCACCTCCGGAGGGCCTAACTATGGCTACACCTTC. It yields the protein CASRSTSGGPNYGYTF.

The CDR3 DNA follows: TGTGCCAGCAGCGAGAATCAGCCCCAGCATTTT. Residues: CASSENQPQHF. The chain couples TRBV6-5 to TRBJ1-5; D ambiguous. The CDR3 spans 11 residues. Germline loops: CDR1 MNHEY, CDR2 SVGAGI. The V end was cut by 6 bases, the J end by 4 bases, with 4 bases between.

This clone was seen once. The chain links TRBV5-6 to TRBJ2-1; 10 positions match TRBD2. Germline loops: CDR1 SGHDT, CDR2 YYEEEE. The V segment lost 3 bases and the J segment 9 bases; nucleotides outside the gene matches: 12. The CDR3 is made up of 16 amino acids. CDR3 loop: CASSSRSGRPGVEQFF. The CDR3, as DNA: TGTGCCAGCAGCTCCCGTAGCGGGAGGCCCGGGGTTGAGCAGTTCTTC. The variable domain in full, with the rest retrieved from reference TRBV5-6 and TRBJ2-1, is DAGVTQSPTHLIKTRGQQVTLRCSPKSGHDTVSWYQQALGQGPQFIFQYYEEEERQRGNFPDRFSGHQFPNYSSELNVNALLLGDSALYLCASSSRSGRPGVEQFFGPGTRLTVL.

The chain is built from TRBV5-1 and TRBJ2-1, with 7 bases identical to TRBD2. V was pared by 5 bases and J by 2 bases, with 7 bases of the junction left unmatched. The CDR3 extends over 15 amino acids. CDR1 and CDR2 (germline): SGHRS, YFSETQ. CDR3 DNA: TGCGCCAGCAGGCCTGCGGGGGAACCCTACAATGAGCAGTTCTTC. Amino acid sequence: CASRPAGEPYNEQFF.

This sequence joins TRBV12-5 and TRBJ2-5; 7 bases line up with TRBD1. This CDR3 is built from 13 residues. Germline lookup yields CDR1 LGHNT and CDR2 FRNRAP. V shed 6 bases, J shed 5 bases, and the junction held 6 bases outside the gene matches. Here the CDR3 reads CASGHIRGETQYF. CDR3 bases: TGTGCTAGTGGCCACATCAGGGGGGAGACCCAGTACTTC.

The rearrangement uses TRBV21-1 and TRBJ1-1. TRBV21-1 constitutes a pseudogene. The CDR3 is 13 residues long. This CDR3 reads CASGGRENTEAFF. DNA for the CDR3: TGTGCCAGCGGCGGACGGGAAAACACTGAAGCTTTCTTT.

This chain links TRBV18 with TRBJ1-3, with TRBD1 as a possible D gene (6 bases). Trimming shortened V by 3 bases and J by 2 bases, and 17 bases separated the two germline ends. The V gene's germline CDR1 is KGHSH and CDR2 LQKENI. There are 17 residues in the CDR3. The CDR3 protein is CASSPISFQGPGNTIYF. In DNA, the CDR3 is TGTGCCAGCTCACCTATATCATTCCAGGGGCCTGGAAACACCATATATTTT.

V gene TRBV4-1 combines with J gene TRBJ1-3, with 10 bases lining up with TRBD1. CDR3 length: 19 amino acids. Germline CDR1 is MGHRA and CDR2 is YSYEKL. J was trimmed by 0 bases and V by 4 bases; bases with no gene match: 12. The CDR3 DNA reads TGCGCCAGCAGCCGTCCGGGACAGGGGCCTACCCGCTCTGGAAACACCATATATTTT. This encodes CASSRPGQGPTRSGNTIYF.

The chain recombines TRBV5-1 with TRBJ2-7; 7 nucleotides match TRBD1. Germline assignment: CDR1 SGHRS and CDR2 YFSETQ. CDR3 size: 15 residues. J was trimmed by 2 bases and V by 4 bases; bases with no gene match: 9. The CDR3 sequence: CASSIGQVVTYEQYF. In DNA, the CDR3 is TGCGCCAGCAGCATAGGACAGGTGGTGACCTACGAGCAGTACTTC.

This clone was detected only once. V usage is TRBV5-4 and J usage is TRBJ1-6, with a tentative D call TRBD1 (6 bases). The germline V gene has CDR1 SGHNT and CDR2 YYREEE (reference sequence). The CDR3 loop spans 16 amino acids. V shed 1 base and J shed 6 bases, with 14 bases lying between them. Here the CDR3 DNA reads TGTGCCAGCAGCTTGCGAGAGGGGGTGGGTAATTCACCCCTCCACTTT. Translated, it gives CASSLREGVGNSPLHF.

V is TRBV10-3 and J is TRBJ1-1; tentative D call: TRBD1 (5 bases). Germline V lookup: CDR1 ENHRY, CDR2 SYGVKD. CDR3 length equals 11 residues. Trimming took 8 bases from V and 1 from J, leaving 5 bases between them. As DNA, the CDR3 is TGTGCCATCGGACAGAACACTGAAGCTTTCTTT. As protein: CAIGQNTEAFF.

This clone was counted between two and nine times. The chain has TRBV19 and TRBJ1-2, with D unresolved. The CDR3 runs to 14 residues. The V end was cut by 0 bases, the J end by 3 bases, with 8 bases between. Germline V gene sequence: CDR1 LNHDA, CDR2 SQIVND (reference sequence). In DNA, the CDR3 is TGTGCCAGTAGTATAGATTTCGGGTACTATGGCTACACCTTC. This encodes CASSIDFGYYGYTF.

This clone occurred once. The V and J genes are TRBV5-6 and TRBJ2-7, with a possible D match to TRBD1 (6 bases). The CDR3 totals 15 residues. Trimming left V 1 base short and J 0 bases short, with 11 bases between. The germline gives CDR1 SGHDT, CDR2 YYEEEE. The CDR3, as DNA: TGTGCCAGCAGCTTGCAGGGGTCTAGCTCCTACGAGCAGTACTTC. Protein sequence: CASSLQGSSSYEQYF.

This clone was recorded only once. CDR3 coding DNA: TGTGCCAGCAGTTACCTCGAAGATCAGGGGCAGTTCTTC. This sequence encodes CASSYLEDQGQFF. The chain links TRBV6-6 to TRBJ2-1, with a tentative D call TRBD1 (5 bases). The V and J ends lost 2 bases and 12 bases respectively, with 14 bases between them. Germline CDR1 and CDR2: MNHNY and SVGAGI (reference sequence). The CDR3 sequence is 13 residues long.

The rearrangement links TRBV19 to TRBJ1-2, with 8 bases aligning to TRBD1. Per the germline V gene, CDR1 is LNHDA and CDR2 is SQIVND (reference sequence). This CDR3 region has 16 residues. Trimming took 2 bases from V and 7 from J; bases not matched to a gene: 12. DNA of the CDR3: TGTGCCAGTAGTATATTCTACAGGGGGATGGAGAGTGGCTACACCTTC. Its translation is CASSIFYRGMESGYTF.

Only a few counts were recorded for this clone. The chain couples TRBV10-1 to TRBJ2-7; 10 bases match TRBD2. Germline V gives CDR1 WNHNN, CDR2 SYGVQD (reference sequence). V trimming: 8 bases; J trimming: 5 bases; junction bases outside the gene matches: 24. CDR3 length: 19 amino acids. The CDR3 is CASFPRLAGRTYQTNEQYF. For the CDR3, the DNA is TGCGCCAGCTTCCCTAGACTAGCGGGTAGAACCTACCAAACCAACGAGCAGTACTTC.

This chain uses TRBV19 with TRBJ1-5; 9 bases align to TRBD1. The germline CDR1 and CDR2 sequences are LNHDA and SQIVND (reference sequence). With 8 bases clipped from V and 5 bases from J, the junction kept 4 bases outside the gene matches. The CDR3 is 13 residues long. Written as DNA, the CDR3 is TGTGCCAGTCACCGGACAGGGGATCAGCCCCAGCATTTT. Encoded protein: CASHRTGDQPQHF.

This chain joins TRBV7-8 and TRBJ1-2, with D unclear. This CDR3 comprises 13 residues. Germline V lookup: CDR1 SGHVS, CDR2 FQNEAQ. V lost 1 base, J lost 7 bases, and 10 bases lay in between. CDR3 DNA sequence: TGTGCCAGCAGCTTAGGTGCGGGTCGTGGCTACACCTTC. As protein: CASSLGAGRGYTF.

The V call is TRBV19, the J call TRBJ2-2, with TRBD1 as a possible D gene (5 bases). V lost 6 bases and J lost 3, with 8 bases in between. The CDR3 spans 13 residues. CDR1 and CDR2 from the germline V gene are LNHDA and SQIVND (reference sequence). This CDR3 is CASRARDTGELFF. CDR3 nucleotides: TGTGCCAGTAGGGCCAGGGACACCGGGGAGCTGTTTTTT. Variable domain in full (rest from reference TRBV19 and TRBJ2-2): DGGITQSPKYLFRKEGQNVTLSCEQNLNHDAMYWYRQDPGQGLRLIYYSQIVNDFQKGDIAEGYSVSREKKESFPLTVTSAQKNPTAFYLCASRARDTGELFFGEGSRLTVL.

The rearrangement uses TRBV6-2 or TRBV6-3 and TRBJ1-5; D ambiguous. Germline lookup yields CDR1 MNHEY and CDR2 SVGEGT. The CDR3 is made up of 14 amino acids. Trimming took off 0 bases at V and 4 bases at J, with 7 bases between the two ends. The chain's CDR3 is CASSYSAANQPQHF. CDR3 sequence (DNA): TGTGCCAGCAGTTACTCGGCGGCTAATCAGCCCCAGCATTTT.